This T cell receptor beta chain was obtained from a study of T cells in Graves' hyperthyroidism and ophthalmopathy. Overall study context: Before treatment of any kind, peripheral blood was taken at initial diagnosis.

Findings and limits, study-wide: Peripheral blood also featured most of the thyroid clonotypes expanded above 0.001.

This CDR3 contains 12 residues. Germline CDR1 and CDR2: LNHDA and SQIVND (reference sequence). The V gene lost 3 bases and the J gene lost 6 bases, with 9 bases spanning the gap. Amplified TCR beta CDR3 regions derived from RNA transcripts. Carried out on the TCR CDR3, a first-round RT-PCR used the HTBI primer set. TCRdb fed the multiplex PCR reads into MiXCR, producing one record per CDR3 protein. The sample records around 800,000 distinct CDR3 sequences, over 35% being singletons. Not enrolled were patients with uncontrolled infection, other autoimmune disease, pregnancy or lactation. This clonotype was found many times. Its antigen is undetermined.

The chain is built from TRBV19 and TRBJ2-7; D may be TRBD1 (6 bases). This TCR was recovered from a young man with Graves' hyperthyroidism. The sequenced sample consisted of blood. In DNA form, the CDR3 reads TGTGCCAGTAGTATGTGGGGGCTCGAGCAGTACTTC. This encodes CASSMWGLEQYF.